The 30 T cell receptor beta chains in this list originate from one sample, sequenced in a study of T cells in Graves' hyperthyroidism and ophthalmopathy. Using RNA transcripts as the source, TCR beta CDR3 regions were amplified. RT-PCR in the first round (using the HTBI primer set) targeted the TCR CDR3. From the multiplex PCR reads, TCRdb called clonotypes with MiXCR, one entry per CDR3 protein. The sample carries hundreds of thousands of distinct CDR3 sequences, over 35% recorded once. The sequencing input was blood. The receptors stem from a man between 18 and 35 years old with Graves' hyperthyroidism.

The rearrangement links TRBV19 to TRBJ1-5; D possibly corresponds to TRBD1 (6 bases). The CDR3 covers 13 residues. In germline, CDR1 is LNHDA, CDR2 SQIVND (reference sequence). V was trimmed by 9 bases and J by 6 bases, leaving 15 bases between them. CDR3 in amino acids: CASSPDRRQPQHF. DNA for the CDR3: TGTGCCAGCTCACCCGACAGGCGTCAGCCCCAGCATTTT.

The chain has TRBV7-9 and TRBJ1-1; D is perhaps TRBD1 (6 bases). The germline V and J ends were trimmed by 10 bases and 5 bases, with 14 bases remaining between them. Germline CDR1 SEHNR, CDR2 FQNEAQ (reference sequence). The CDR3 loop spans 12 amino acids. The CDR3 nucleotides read TGTGCCACGCGGACAGCCGGGACTGAAGCTTTCTTT. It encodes CATRTAGTEAFF.

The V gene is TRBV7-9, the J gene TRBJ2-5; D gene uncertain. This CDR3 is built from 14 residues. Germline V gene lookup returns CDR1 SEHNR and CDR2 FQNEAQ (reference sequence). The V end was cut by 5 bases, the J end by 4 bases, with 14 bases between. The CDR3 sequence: CASSLRTAGETQYF. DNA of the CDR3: TGTGCCAGCAGCCTGCGGACGGCTGGAGAGACCCAGTACTTC.

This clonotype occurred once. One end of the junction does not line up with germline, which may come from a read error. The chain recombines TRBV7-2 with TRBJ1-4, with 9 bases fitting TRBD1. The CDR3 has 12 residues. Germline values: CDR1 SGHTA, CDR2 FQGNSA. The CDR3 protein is CASSPRTGELVF. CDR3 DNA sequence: TGTGCCAGCAGCCCCCGGACAGGGGAACTGGTTTTT.

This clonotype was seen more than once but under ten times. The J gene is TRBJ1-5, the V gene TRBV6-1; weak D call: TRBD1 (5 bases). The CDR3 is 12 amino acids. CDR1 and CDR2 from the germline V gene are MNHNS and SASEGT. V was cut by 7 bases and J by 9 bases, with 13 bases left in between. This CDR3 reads CASTAGFLPQHF. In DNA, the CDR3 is TGTGCCAGCACCGCAGGGTTTCTGCCCCAGCATTTT.

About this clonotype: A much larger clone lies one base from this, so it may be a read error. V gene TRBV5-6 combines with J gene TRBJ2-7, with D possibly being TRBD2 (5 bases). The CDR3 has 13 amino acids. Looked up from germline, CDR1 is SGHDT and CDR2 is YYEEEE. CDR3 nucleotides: TGTGCCAGCAGCTTGACTGCGGGCTACGGGCAGTACTTC. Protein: CASSLTAGYGQYF.

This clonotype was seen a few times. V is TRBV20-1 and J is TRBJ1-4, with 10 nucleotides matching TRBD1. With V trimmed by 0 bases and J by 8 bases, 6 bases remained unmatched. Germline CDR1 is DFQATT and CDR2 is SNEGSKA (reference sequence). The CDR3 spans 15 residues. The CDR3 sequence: CSARDEDRGMEKLFF. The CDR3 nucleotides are TGCAGTGCTAGAGATGAGGACAGGGGGATGGAAAAACTGTTTTTT.

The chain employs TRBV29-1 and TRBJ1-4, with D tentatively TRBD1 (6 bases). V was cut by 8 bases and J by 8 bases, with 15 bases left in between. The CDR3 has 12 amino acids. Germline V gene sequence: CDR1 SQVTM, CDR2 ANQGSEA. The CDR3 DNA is TGCAGCTTGGTTACAGGGAACGAAAAACTGTTTTTT. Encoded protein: CSLVTGNEKLFF.

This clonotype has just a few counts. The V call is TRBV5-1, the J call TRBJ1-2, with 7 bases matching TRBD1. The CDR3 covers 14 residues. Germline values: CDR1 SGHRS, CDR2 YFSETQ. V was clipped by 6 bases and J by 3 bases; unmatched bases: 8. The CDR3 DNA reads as TGCGCCAGCACGCGGGACAGCTTATACTATGGCTACACCTTC. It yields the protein CASTRDSLYYGYTF. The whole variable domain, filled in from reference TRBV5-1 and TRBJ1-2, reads KAGVTQTPRYLIKTRGQQVTLSCSPISGHRSVSWYQQTPGQGLQFLFEYFSETQRNKGNFPGRFSGRQFSNSRSEMNVSTLELGDSALYLCASTRDSLYYGYTFGSGTRLTVV.

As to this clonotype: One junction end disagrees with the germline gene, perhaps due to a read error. The CDR3 spells CASSLEIGSAREKMFF. The CDR3 region has the DNA TGTGCCAGCAGCTTAGAAATTGGGTCAGCGCGAGAAAAAATGTTTTTT. The chain uses TRBV7-3 and TRBJ1-4, with D unresolved. The germline V gene has CDR1 SGHTA and CDR2 FQGTGA. This CDR3 spans 16 amino acids.

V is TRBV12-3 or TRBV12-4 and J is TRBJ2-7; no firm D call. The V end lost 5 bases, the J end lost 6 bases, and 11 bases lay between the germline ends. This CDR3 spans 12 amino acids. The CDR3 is CASSLWVAEQYF. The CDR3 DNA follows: TGTGCCAGCAGTCTCTGGGTAGCCGAGCAGTACTTC.

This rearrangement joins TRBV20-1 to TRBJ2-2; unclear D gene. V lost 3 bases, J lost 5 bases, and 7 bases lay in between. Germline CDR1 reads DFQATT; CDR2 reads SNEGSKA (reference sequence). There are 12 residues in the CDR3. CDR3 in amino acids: CSARGGTGELFF. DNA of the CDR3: TGCAGTGCTAGGGGTGGGACCGGGGAGCTGTTTTTT.

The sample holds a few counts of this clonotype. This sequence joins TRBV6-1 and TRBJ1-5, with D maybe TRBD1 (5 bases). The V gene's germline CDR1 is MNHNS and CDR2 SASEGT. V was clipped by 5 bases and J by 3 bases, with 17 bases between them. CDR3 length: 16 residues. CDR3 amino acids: CASSNTRDGDNQPQHF. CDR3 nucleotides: TGTGCCAGCAGTAATACTAGGGACGGCGACAATCAGCCCCAGCATTTT.

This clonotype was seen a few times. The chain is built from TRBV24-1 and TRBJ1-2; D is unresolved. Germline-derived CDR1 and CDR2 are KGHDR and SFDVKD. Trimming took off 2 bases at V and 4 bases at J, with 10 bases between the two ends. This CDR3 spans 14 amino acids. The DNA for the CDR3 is TGTGCCACCAGTGATTCTCTAGTGGGCTATGGCTACACCTTC. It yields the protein CATSDSLVGYGYTF.

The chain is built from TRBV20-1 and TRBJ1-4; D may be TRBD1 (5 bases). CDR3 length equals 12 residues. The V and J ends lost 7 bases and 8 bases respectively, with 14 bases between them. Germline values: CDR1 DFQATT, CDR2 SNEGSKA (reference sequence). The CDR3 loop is CSVGGFVEKLFF. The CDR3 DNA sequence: TGCAGTGTCGGGGGGTTCGTGGAAAAACTGTTTTTT.

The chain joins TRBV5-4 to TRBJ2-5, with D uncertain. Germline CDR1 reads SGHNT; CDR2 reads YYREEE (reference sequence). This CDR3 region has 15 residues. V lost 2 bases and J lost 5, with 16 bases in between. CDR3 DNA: TGTGCCAGCAGCTTAACGCCTATCCAGACCGAGACCCAGTACTTC. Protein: CASSLTPIQTETQYF. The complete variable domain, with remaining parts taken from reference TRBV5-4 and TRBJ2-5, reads ETGVTQSPTHLIKTRGQQVTLRCSSQSGHNTVSWYQQALGQGPQFIFQYYREEENGRGNFPPRFSGLQFPNYSSELNVNALELDDSALYLCASSLTPIQTETQYFGPGTRLLVL.

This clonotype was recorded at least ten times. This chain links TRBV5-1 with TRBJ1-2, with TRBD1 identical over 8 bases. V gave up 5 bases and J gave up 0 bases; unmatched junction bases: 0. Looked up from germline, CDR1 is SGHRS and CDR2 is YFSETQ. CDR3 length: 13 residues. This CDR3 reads CASRQGANYGYTF. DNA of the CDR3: TGCGCCAGCAGACAGGGGGCTAACTATGGCTACACCTTC.

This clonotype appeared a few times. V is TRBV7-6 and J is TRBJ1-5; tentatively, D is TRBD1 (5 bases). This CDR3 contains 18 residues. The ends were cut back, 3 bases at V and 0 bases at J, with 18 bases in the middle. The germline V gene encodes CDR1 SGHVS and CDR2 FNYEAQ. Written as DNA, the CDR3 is TGTGCCAGCAGCTTGGAAAGAGGGAGGGGAAATAGCAATCAGCCCCAGCATTTT. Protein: CASSLERGRGNSNQPQHF.

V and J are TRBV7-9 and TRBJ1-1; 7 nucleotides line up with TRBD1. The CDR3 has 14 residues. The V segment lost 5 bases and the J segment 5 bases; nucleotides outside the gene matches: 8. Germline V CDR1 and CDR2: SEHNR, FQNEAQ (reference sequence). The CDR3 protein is CASSIFRGSTEAFF. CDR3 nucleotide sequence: TGTGCCAGCAGCATTTTCAGGGGGTCGACTGAAGCTTTCTTT.

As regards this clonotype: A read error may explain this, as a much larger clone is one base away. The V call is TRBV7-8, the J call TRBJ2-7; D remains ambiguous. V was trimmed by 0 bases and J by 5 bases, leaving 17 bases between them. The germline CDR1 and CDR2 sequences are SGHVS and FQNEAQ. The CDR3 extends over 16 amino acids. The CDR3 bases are TGTGCCAGCAGCTTAGCATCCGGTTTGAGACGGGACGAGCAGTACTTC. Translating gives CASSLASGLRRDEQYF.

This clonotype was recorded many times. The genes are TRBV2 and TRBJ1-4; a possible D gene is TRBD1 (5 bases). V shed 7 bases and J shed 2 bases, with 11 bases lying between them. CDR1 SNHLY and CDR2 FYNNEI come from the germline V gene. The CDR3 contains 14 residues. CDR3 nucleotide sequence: TGTGCCAGCATTGAGTGGGGCACTAATGAAAAACTGTTTTTT. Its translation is CASIEWGTNEKLFF.

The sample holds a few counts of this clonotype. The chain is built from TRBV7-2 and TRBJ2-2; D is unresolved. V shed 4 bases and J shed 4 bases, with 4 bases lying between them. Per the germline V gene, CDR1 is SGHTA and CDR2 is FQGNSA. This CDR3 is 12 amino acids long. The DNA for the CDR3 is TGTGCCAGCAGCTGGAGCACCGGGGAGCTGTTTTTT. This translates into CASSWSTGELFF.

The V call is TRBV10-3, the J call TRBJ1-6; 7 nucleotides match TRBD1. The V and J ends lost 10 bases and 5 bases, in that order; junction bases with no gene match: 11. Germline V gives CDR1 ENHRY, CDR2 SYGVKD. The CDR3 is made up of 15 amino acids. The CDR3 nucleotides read TGTGCCAGCCGAGAAGCCGGGACAGATAATTCACCCCTCCACTTT. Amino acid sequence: CASREAGTDNSPLHF.

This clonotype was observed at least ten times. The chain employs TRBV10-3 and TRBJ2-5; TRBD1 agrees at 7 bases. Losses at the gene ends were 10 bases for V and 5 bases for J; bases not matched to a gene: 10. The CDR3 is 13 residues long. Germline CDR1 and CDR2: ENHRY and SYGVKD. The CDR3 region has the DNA TGTGCCAGCAGCTTAGACAGGGTGGAGACCCAGTACTTC. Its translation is CASSLDRVETQYF.

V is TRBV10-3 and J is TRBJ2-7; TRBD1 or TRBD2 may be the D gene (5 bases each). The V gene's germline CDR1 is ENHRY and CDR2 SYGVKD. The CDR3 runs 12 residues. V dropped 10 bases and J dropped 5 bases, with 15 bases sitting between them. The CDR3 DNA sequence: TGTGCCAGCACCCCGGGACCCCACGAGCAGTACTTC. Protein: CASTPGPHEQYF.

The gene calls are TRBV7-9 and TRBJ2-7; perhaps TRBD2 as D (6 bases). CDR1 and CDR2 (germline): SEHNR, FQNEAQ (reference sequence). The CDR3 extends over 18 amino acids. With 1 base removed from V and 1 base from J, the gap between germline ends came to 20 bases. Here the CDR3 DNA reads TGTGCCAGCAGCTTAGATCTAAGGAGACTAGATATATCCTACGAGCAGTACTTC. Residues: CASSLDLRRLDISYEQYF.

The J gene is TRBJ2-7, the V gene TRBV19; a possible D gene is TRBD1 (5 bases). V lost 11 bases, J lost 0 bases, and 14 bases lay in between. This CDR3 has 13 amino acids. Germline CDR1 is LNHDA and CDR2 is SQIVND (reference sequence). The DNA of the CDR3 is TGTGCCTGGAGTGTCAGGGTCTCCTACGAGCAGTACTTC. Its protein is CAWSVRVSYEQYF.

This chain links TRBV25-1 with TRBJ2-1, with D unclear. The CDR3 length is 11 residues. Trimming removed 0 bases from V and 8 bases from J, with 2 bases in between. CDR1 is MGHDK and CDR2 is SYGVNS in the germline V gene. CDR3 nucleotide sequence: TGTGCCAGCAGTGAATACTATGAGCAGTTCTTC. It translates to CASSEYYEQFF.

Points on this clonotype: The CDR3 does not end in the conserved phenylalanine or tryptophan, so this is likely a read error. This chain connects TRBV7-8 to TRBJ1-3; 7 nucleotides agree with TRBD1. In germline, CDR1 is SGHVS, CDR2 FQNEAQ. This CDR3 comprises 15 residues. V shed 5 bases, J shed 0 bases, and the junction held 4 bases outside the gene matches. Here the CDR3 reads CASSRDSSSGNTIYL. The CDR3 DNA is TGTGCCAGCAGCCGGGACAGCAGCTCTGGAAACACCATATATCTT.

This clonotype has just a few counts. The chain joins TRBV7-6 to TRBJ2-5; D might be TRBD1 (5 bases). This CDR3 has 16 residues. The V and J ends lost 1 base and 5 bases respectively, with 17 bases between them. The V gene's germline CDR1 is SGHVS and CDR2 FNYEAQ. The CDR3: CASSLGFPGREETQYF. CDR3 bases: TGTGCCAGCAGCTTAGGGTTTCCAGGGCGCGAGGAGACCCAGTACTTC.